The TCR beta chain under discussion was sequenced for a study of technical replicates of blood from four donors. The CDR3 sequence is 13 residues long. The germline V gene encodes CDR1 MDHEN and CDR2 SYDVKM. The V gene end was trimmed by 3 bases and the J gene end by 6 bases; junction bases not matched to a gene: 3. TCRdb's table, derived via immunoSEQ multiplex PCR, lists solely in-frame clones and lacks some. The sample includes some 99,000 clones, about 96% seen only once; the top ten take 0.2% to 0.25%. The source material was T cells isolated from PBMCs. The rearrangement uses TRBV28 and TRBJ1-2, with 8 positions matching TRBD1. This sequence originates from a human donor in good health. The DNA for the CDR3 is TGTGCCAGCAGTTTCGGGACAGGCAATGGCTACACCTTC. It is translated as CASSFGTGNGYTF.